These 25 T cell receptor beta chains originate from one sample sequenced in a study of blood T cells in healthy people across ages. The authors ran a second PCR of roughly 6 to 12 cycles using a sample-barcoded 5' primer and a J-beta primer mix. TCRdb analysed the 5' RACE reads with MiXCR anew, one entry per CDR3 protein. The top ten hold roughly 19% of the sample, which has around 800,000 distinct CDR3 sequences, roughly 44% seen once. Sequenced sample: blood. Receptors were obtained from a man between 60 and 75 years old in good health.

This clonotype was seen more than once but under ten times. The chain recombines TRBV29-1 with TRBJ2-5; D is unclear. The V gene's germline CDR1 is SQVTM and CDR2 ANQGSEA. The CDR3 spans 11 residues. The germline V and J ends were trimmed by 5 bases and 8 bases, with 12 bases remaining between them. The CDR3 nucleotides are TGCAGCGTTCCTTCTGGGGTAACCCAGTACTTC. Translation: CSVPSGVTQYF.

The chain couples TRBV20-1 to TRBJ2-1, with TRBD1 as a possible D gene (5 bases). Germline lookup yields CDR1 DFQATT and CDR2 SNEGSKA (reference sequence). V lost 0 bases and J 5 bases, leaving 17 bases between the germline ends. This CDR3 region has 16 residues. CDR3 sequence reads: CSARDGHRDMDNEQFF. The CDR3 coding sequence is TGCAGTGCTAGAGATGGACACAGAGACATGGACAATGAGCAGTTCTTC.

The rearrangement uses TRBV7-2 and TRBJ2-7; D not certain. Looked up from germline, CDR1 is SGHTA and CDR2 is FQGNSA. The CDR3 runs 11 residues. V dropped 6 bases and J dropped 7 bases, with 10 bases sitting between them. CDR3 sequence reads: CASSNTREQYF. In DNA, the CDR3 is TGTGCCAGCAGTAATACACGGGAGCAGTACTTC.

On this clonotype: One end of the junction fails to match germline, which may point to a read error. V is TRBV10-3 and J is TRBJ2-4, with no clear D. Near its end, the DNA agrees better with TRBJ2-7, so the J call may be wrong. Germline CDR1 and CDR2: ENHRY and SYGVKD. This CDR3 is built from 12 residues. The CDR3 DNA follows: TGTACCATCAGTGAGACGGGCTACGAGCAGTACTTC. Protein sequence: CTISETGYEQYF.

With regard to this clonotype: A much larger clonotype is one base distant, so this may be a read error. The gene calls are TRBV12-3 or TRBV12-4 and TRBJ2-7; D is possibly TRBD1 or TRBD2 (5 bases each). There are 14 residues in the CDR3. V lost 5 bases, J lost 2 bases, and 13 bases lay in between. The chain's CDR3 is CASSPRLGAYEQYF. CDR3 sequence (DNA): TGTGCCAGCAGTCCCCGACTGGGGGCCTACGAGCAGTACTTC.

The chain joins TRBV7-2 to TRBJ2-3; TRBD2 matches 8 bases. This CDR3 region has 16 residues. Losses at the gene ends were 5 bases for V and 2 bases for J; bases not matched to a gene: 9. Germline V gene sequence: CDR1 SGHTA, CDR2 FQGNSA. CDR3 region: CASSPVGRGATDTQYF. The CDR3 region has the DNA TGTGCCAGCAGCCCTGTCGGGCGGGGGGCCACAGATACGCAGTATTTT.

Notes on this clonotype: An end of the junction does not agree with germline; a read error may underlie this. CDR3 amino acids: CASSDPSKGSGERFF. The CDR3 coding sequence is TGTGCCAGCAGTGACCCCAGCAAGGGCAGCGGTGAGCGGTTCTTC. The V and J genes are TRBV25-1 and TRBJ2-1, with D perhaps matching TRBD2 (5 bases). The CDR3 runs 15 residues. From germline, CDR1 is MGHDK and CDR2 SYGVNS.

This rearrangement joins TRBV18 to TRBJ2-1, with a tentative D call TRBD1 (6 bases). Trimming stripped 3 bases from V and 5 bases from J, with 17 bases between. The CDR3 has 16 residues. Germline assignment: CDR1 KGHSH and CDR2 LQKENI. CDR3 residues: CASSPSGTLGDNEQFF. As DNA, the CDR3 is TGTGCCAGCTCACCGTCCGGGACACTGGGGGACAATGAGCAGTTCTTC.

The chain carries TRBV20-1 and TRBJ1-2, with a possible D match to TRBD1 (5 bases). Trimming pared 6 bases from V and 5 bases from J, leaving 13 bases between. The germline V gene has CDR1 DFQATT and CDR2 SNEGSKA (reference sequence). The CDR3 has 12 amino acids. The CDR3 sequence is CSAGEGRYGYTF. The CDR3, as DNA: TGCAGTGCGGGGGAAGGGCGGTATGGCTACACCTTC.

The genes are TRBV20-1 and TRBJ2-7; 9 bases are shared with TRBD1. The length of the CDR3 is 14 residues. Germline assignment: CDR1 DFQATT and CDR2 SNEGSKA (reference sequence). J gave up 4 bases and V 0 bases, and 4 bases lay outside the gene matches. This chain's CDR3 is CSARDRQGGYEQYF. CDR3 DNA sequence: TGCAGTGCTAGAGATCGACAGGGGGGGTACGAGCAGTACTTC.

The V call is TRBV28, the J call TRBJ2-7; 7 nucleotides match TRBD2. Germline V CDR1 and CDR2: MDHEN, SYDVKM. V trimming: 5 bases; J trimming: 3 bases; junction bases outside the gene matches: 4. The CDR3 has 13 amino acids. CDR3 DNA sequence: TGTGCCAGCAGTGGGGGGGGGTACTACGAGCAGTACTTC. Residues: CASSGGGYYEQYF.

This sequence joins TRBV9 and TRBJ2-3; no reliable D call. The CDR3 sequence is 15 residues long. Per germline, CDR1 SGDLS and CDR2 YYNGEE. V was clipped by 3 bases and J by 5 bases, with 16 bases between them. The DNA of the CDR3 is TGTGCCAGCAGCGGCGGTGGGGTCCACGTAGATACGCAGTATTTT. It encodes CASSGGGVHVDTQYF.

The J gene is TRBJ2-1, the V gene TRBV7-2; the match to TRBD1 covers 10 bases. The germline CDR1 and CDR2 sequences are SGHTA and FQGNSA. This CDR3 is 15 amino acids long. Unmatched junction bases numbered 9, after V lost 3 bases and J lost 10 bases. The CDR3 loop is CASSLGQGIAYEQFF. The CDR3, as DNA: TGTGCCAGCAGCTTGGGACAGGGGATTGCCTACGAGCAGTTCTTC. Using reference TRBV7-2 and TRBJ2-1 for the parts outside the CDR3, the full variable domain is GAGVSQSPSNKVTEKGKDVELRCDPISGHTALYWYRQSLGQGLEFLIYFQGNSAPDKSGLPSDRFSAERTGGSVSTLTIQRTQQEDSAVYLCASSLGQGIAYEQFFGPGTRLTVL.

CDR3 in amino acids: CSARDLQGVYYEQYF. The CDR3 nucleotides read TGCAGTGCTAGAGACCTACAGGGGGTTTACTACGAGCAGTACTTC. This sequence joins TRBV20-1 and TRBJ2-7; 8 bases line up with TRBD1. There are 15 residues in the CDR3. Germline lookup yields CDR1 DFQATT and CDR2 SNEGSKA (reference sequence). The ends lost 0 bases at V and 3 bases at J; junction bases unmatched: 7.

The chain uses TRBV25-1 and TRBJ1-6; no clear D gene. CDR1 is MGHDK and CDR2 is SYGVNS in the germline V gene. Trimming took 0 bases from V and 4 from J, leaving 7 bases between them. The CDR3 extends over 15 amino acids. This CDR3 reads CASSEYYNYNSPLHF. The CDR3 region has the DNA TGTGCCAGCAGTGAATACTATAATTATAATTCACCCCTCCACTTT.

The CDR3 reads CASSWGGGNYNEQFF. CDR3 nucleotides: TGTGCCAGCAGTTGGGGCGGGGGAAACTACAATGAGCAGTTCTTC. The rearrangement joins TRBV6-2 or TRBV6-3 to TRBJ2-1, with 7 positions matching TRBD2. This CDR3 region has 15 residues. Germline CDR1 reads MNHEY; CDR2 reads SVGEGT. V trimming: 4 bases; J trimming: 3 bases; junction bases outside the gene matches: 6.

V and J are TRBV27 and TRBJ2-2; 8 nucleotides agree with TRBD1. With 5 bases clipped from V and 3 bases from J, the junction kept 5 bases outside the gene matches. The CDR3 is 15 amino acids. Germline loops: CDR1 MNHEY, CDR2 SMNVEV (reference sequence). The CDR3 here is CASSPRGRDTGELFF. The DNA for the CDR3 is TGTGCCAGCAGTCCCAGGGGGCGCGACACCGGGGAGCTGTTTTTT.

The gene calls are TRBV12-3 or TRBV12-4 and TRBJ1-2; possible D gene TRBD1, 5 bases. V lost 7 bases to trimming and J lost 3 bases, with 21 bases between them. There are 16 residues in the CDR3. The CDR3 region is CASTPNRGRADYGYTF. DNA for the CDR3: TGTGCCAGCACCCCGAATCGGGGCAGGGCAGACTATGGCTACACCTTC.

This clonotype has more than one count but fewer than ten. For the CDR3, the DNA is TGTGCCAGCTCACCACCGAACAGGGAAGCCAAAAACATTCAGTACTTC. The encoded protein is CASSPPNREAKNIQYF. The chain carries TRBV18 and TRBJ2-4; D is perhaps TRBD1 (6 bases). The V end lost 0 bases, the J end lost 0 bases, and 9 bases lay between the germline ends. The CDR3 has 16 residues. CDR1 is KGHSH, CDR2 LQKENI, per germline.

V gene TRBV20-1 combines with J gene TRBJ1-1; 8 bases fit TRBD1. This CDR3 is 13 amino acids long. Trimming removed 3 bases from V and 6 bases from J; junction bases left unmatched: 6. The germline V gene encodes CDR1 DFQATT and CDR2 SNEGSKA (reference sequence). The DNA for the CDR3 is TGCAGTGCTAGGCGGACAGGGTACCCTGAAGCTTTCTTT. Its translation: CSARRTGYPEAFF.

The V gene is TRBV6-2 or TRBV6-3, the J gene TRBJ2-5; D not resolved. The germline V and J ends were trimmed by 4 bases and 0 bases, with 12 bases remaining between them. The germline gives CDR1 MNHEY, CDR2 SVGEGT. The CDR3 length is 15 residues. The CDR3 here is CASSSHSTYQETQYF. The CDR3 nucleotides read TGTGCCAGCAGTTCCCACTCTACCTACCAAGAGACCCAGTACTTC.

There are a few counts of this clonotype. V is TRBV12-3 or TRBV12-4 and J is TRBJ1-5, with a weak D call TRBD1 (5 bases). The CDR3 is made up of 13 amino acids. Trimming removed 5 bases from V and 9 bases from J, with 14 bases in between. The CDR3 loop is CASSHAGVRPQHF. The CDR3 DNA is TGTGCCAGCAGTCACGCGGGGGTGCGGCCCCAGCATTTT.

The chain joins TRBV6-2 or TRBV6-3 to TRBJ2-1, with D maybe TRBD1 (6 bases). The CDR3 contains 14 residues. Germline V lookup: CDR1 MNHEY, CDR2 SVGEGT. Trimming left V 7 bases short and J 0 bases short, with 10 bases between. Here the CDR3 DNA reads TGTGCCAGCACACAAGGGGGCTCCTACAATGAGCAGTTCTTC. Amino acids: CASTQGGSYNEQFF.

This clonotype came up many times. V usage is TRBV27 and J usage is TRBJ1-1; TRBD1 matches at 9 bases. This CDR3 has 13 residues. V lost 6 bases and J lost 3; bases outside the gene matches: 2. Germline-derived CDR1 and CDR2 are MNHEY and SMNVEV (reference sequence). Written as DNA, the CDR3 is TGTGCCAGCAGCTGGACAGGGGACACTGAAGCTTTCTTT. The encoded protein is CASSWTGDTEAFF.

The V and J genes are TRBV2 and TRBJ2-2; TRBD2 matches 10 bases. With 7 bases clipped from V and 6 bases from J, the junction kept 8 bases outside the gene matches. There are 15 residues in the CDR3. CDR1 and CDR2 (germline): SNHLY, FYNNEI. This CDR3 reads CASTVSLAGAGELFF. CDR3 DNA: TGTGCCAGCACTGTCTCTCTAGCGGGGGCCGGGGAGCTGTTTTTT.